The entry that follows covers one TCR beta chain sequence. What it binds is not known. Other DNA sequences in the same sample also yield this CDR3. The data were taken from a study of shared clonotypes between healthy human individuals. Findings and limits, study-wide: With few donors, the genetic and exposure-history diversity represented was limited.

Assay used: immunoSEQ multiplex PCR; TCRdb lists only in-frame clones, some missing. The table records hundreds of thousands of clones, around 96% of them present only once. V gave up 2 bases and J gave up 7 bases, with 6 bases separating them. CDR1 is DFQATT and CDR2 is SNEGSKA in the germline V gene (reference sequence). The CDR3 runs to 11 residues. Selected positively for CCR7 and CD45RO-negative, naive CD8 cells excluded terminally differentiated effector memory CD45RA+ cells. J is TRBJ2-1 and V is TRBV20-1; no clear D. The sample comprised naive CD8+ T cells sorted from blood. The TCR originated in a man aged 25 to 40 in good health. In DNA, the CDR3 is TGCAGTGCTAGAAGGGTAAATGAGCAGTTCTTC. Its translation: CSARRVNEQFF.